The TCR beta chain described here comes from a study of Tregs in tolerant kidney transplant recipients. This clone has just a few counts. Its antigen is unidentified. Sequenced by immunoSEQ multiplex PCR; TCRdb stores in-frame clones only, minus some. Seen here are tens of thousands of clones, 90% to 95% observed once, and the top ten hold roughly 1.6%. The nonmyeloablative bone marrow transplants came from related graft donors, with transient mixed chimerism. Unstimulated regulatory T cells (CD4+CD25+CD127-), CD4+CD25- non-regulatory cells, CD4 and CD8 cells were FACS-sorted from thawed PBMCs. Notes on the study in general: The most relevant donor-specific Treg TCRbeta repertoire apparently came from expansion with activated donor B cells. This study did not directly address biological reproducibility.

Sample: CD4+ T cells from blood (PBMCs), taken 24 months after the transplant. This receptor was obtained from a human patient who received a combined kidney and bone marrow transplant. Some of the T cells may derive from the graft donor.

This chain's CDR3 is CASSLQGKEGPQHF. The CDR3 bases are TGTGCCAGCAGTTTACAGGGAAAGGAAGGGCCCCAGCATTTT. V is TRBV28 and J is TRBJ1-5; a weak D match, TRBD1 (5 bases). V shed 2 bases and J shed 9 bases, with 14 bases lying between them. The germline CDR1 and CDR2 sequences are MDHEN and SYDVKM. The CDR3 spans 14 residues. Full variable domain (missing parts from reference TRBV28 and TRBJ1-5): DVKVTQSSRYLVKRTGEKVFLECVQDMDHENMFWYRQDPGLGLRLIYFSYDVKMKEKGDIPEGYSVSREKKERFSLILESASTNQTSMYLCASSLQGKEGPQHFGDGTRLSIL.